This is a list of T cell receptor beta chains from one sample in a study of post-analysis software for immune sequencing data. Each CDR3 protein gets one entry after TCRdb re-called the PCR reads with MiXCR. The sample comprises around 200,000 distinct CDR3 sequences, approximately 28% of which are singletons, and 3% to 3.5% rests with the top ten. The sample consisted of blood. All receptors derive from a girl between 2 and 17 years old with multiple sclerosis. The CDR3 runs from the conserved cysteine through the conserved F or W. The D gene is left open where the match is weak. Rows may omit the clone size; those that give it use once, few, many or a size class.

size | J | V | D | CDR3 | DNA
- | TRBJ1-2 | TRBV20-1 | - | CSARVPGHNYGYTF | TGCAGTGCTAGAGTACCGGGACACAACTATGGCTACACCTTC
few | TRBJ2-3 | TRBV18 | - | CASSPGASDTQYF | TGTGCCAGCTCACCAGGGGCTAGCGATACGCAGTATTTT
few | TRBJ2-1 | TRBV7-9 | - | CASSFMASSYNEQFF | TGTGCCAGCAGCTTCATGGCGAGCTCCTACAATGAGCAGTTCTTC
many | TRBJ2-7 | TRBV10-2 | - | CASSGRYEQYF | TGCGCCAGCAGTGGACGCTACGAGCAGTACTTC
many | TRBJ2-1 | TRBV7-2 | - | CASSLAPGGILWNEQFF | TGTGCCAGCAGCTTAGCTCCGGGGGGCATACTCTGGAATGAGCAGTTCTTC
- | TRBJ2-5 | TRBV11-2 | - | CASNRTGTNNKETQYF | TGTGCCAGCAACCGCACCGGGACCAATAATAAAGAGACCCAGTACTTC
- | TRBJ2-1 | TRBV6-4 | TRBD2 | CASSEGTSGGNEQFF | TGTGCCAGCAGTGAGGGAACTAGCGGGGGCAATGAGCAGTTCTTC
few | TRBJ2-5 | TRBV2 | TRBD2 | CASSVTAGGETQYF | TGTGCCAGCAGTGTTACAGCGGGAGGAGAGACCCAGTACTTC
- | TRBJ2-1 | TRBV11-2 | - | CASSLWRTETQFF | TGTGCCAGCAGCTTGTGGAGAACAGAGACCCAGTTCTTC
- | TRBJ1-1 | TRBV18 | TRBD1 | CASFRGQVMGNTEAFF | TGTGCCAGCTTCCGGGGACAGGTAATGGGGAACACTGAAGCTTTCTTT
- | TRBJ2-1 | TRBV5-4 | - | CASSFRDDNEQFF | TGTGCCAGCAGCTTCCGGGACGACAATGAGCAGTTCTTC
- | TRBJ1-3 | TRBV29-1 | - | CSVEGGTGSISGNTIYF | TGCAGCGTTGAAGGTGGGACGGGTTCAATCTCTGGAAACACCATATATTTT
many | TRBJ2-7 | TRBV28 | - | CASRERAYEQYF | TGTGCCAGCAGGGAGAGAGCCTACGAGCAGTACTTC
- | TRBJ1-2 | TRBV24-1 | - | CATSEAGNYGYTF | TGTGCCACCAGTGAGGCGGGTAACTATGGCTACACCTTC
- | TRBJ2-1 | TRBV28 | TRBD1 | CASSFSSTGRNEQFF | TGTGCCAGCAGTTTCTCCTCGACAGGGCGAAATGAGCAGTTCTTC
many | TRBJ2-7 | TRBV5-1 | - | CASSTGQRDEQYF | TGCGCCAGCAGCACCGGACAGCGGGACGAGCAGTACTTC
- | TRBJ2-1 | TRBV5-4 | - | CASSTYTSRSYNEQFF | TGTGCCAGCAGCACCTATACTAGCAGGAGCTACAATGAGCAGTTCTTC
few | TRBJ2-5 | TRBV20-1 | - | CSARDRRGGETQYF | TGCAGTGCTAGAGATAGAAGGGGGGGAGAGACCCAGTACTTC
- | TRBJ1-6 | TRBV3-1 | TRBD1 | CASSQEGRDRYNSPLHF | TGTGCCAGCAGCCAAGAGGGACGGGACAGATATAATTCACCCCTCCACTTT
many | TRBJ1-1 | TRBV29-1 | - | CSVARVKGDTEAFF | TGCAGCGTTGCCAGGGTAAAAGGGGACACTGAAGCTTTCTTT
few | TRBJ1-1 | TRBV5-1 | TRBD1 | CASSFRTGLNTEAFF | TGCGCCAGCAGCTTCAGGACAGGTTTGAACACTGAAGCTTTCTTT
many | TRBJ1-2 | TRBV28 | - | CASSTSSGQGYGYTF | TGTGCCAGCAGTACCTCCAGCGGGCAAGGCTATGGCTACACCTTC
- | TRBJ2-3 | TRBV29-1 | TRBD2 | CSVDGSSGNTDTQYF | TGCAGCGTTGACGGGTCTAGCGGTAACACAGATACGCAGTATTTT
many | TRBJ2-7 | TRBV20-1 | - | CSAREEAYEQYF | TGCAGTGCTAGGGAGGAGGCCTACGAGCAGTACTTC
- | TRBJ1-4 | TRBV2 | TRBD1 | CASSYGQGRTNEKLFF | TGTGCCAGCAGCTACGGACAGGGAAGAACTAATGAAAAACTGTTTTTT
- | TRBJ2-5 | TRBV20-1 | - | CSVQLKQTQYF | TGCAGTGTTCAGTTGAAGCAGACCCAGTACTTC
- | TRBJ2-7 | TRBV4-3 | - | CASSQDLGTSYEQYF | TGCGCCAGCAGCCAAGATTTAGGCACCTCATACGAGCAGTACTTC
few | TRBJ2-7 | TRBV10-3 | - | CAISEWTDYEQYF | TGTGCCATCAGTGAGTGGACAGACTACGAGCAGTACTTC
- | TRBJ2-3 | TRBV6-5 | - | CASSYIAPTDTQYF | TGTGCCAGCAGTTACATAGCGCCCACAGATACGCAGTATTTT
few | TRBJ1-1 | TRBV3-1 | - | CASSPPGRAETEAFF | TGTGCCAGCAGCCCCCCGGGCAGGGCCGAAACTGAAGCTTTCTTT
many | TRBJ2-3 | TRBV20-1 | - | CSARTVDTQYF | TGCAGTGCTCGGACTGTTGATACGCAGTATTTT
- | TRBJ2-7 | TRBV7-9 | TRBD2 | CASPVLRTSGRMNEQYF | TGTGCCAGCCCGGTTTTAAGGACTAGCGGGAGGATGAACGAGCAGTACTTC
- | TRBJ2-7 | TRBV5-1 | - | CASSLGQGPNEQYF | TGCGCCAGCAGCTTGGGCCAGGGTCCCAACGAGCAGTACTTC
- | TRBJ2-5 | TRBV28 | TRBD1 | CASSTPGQGARETQYF | TGTGCCAGCAGCACACCGGGACAGGGGGCCAGGGAGACCCAGTACTTC